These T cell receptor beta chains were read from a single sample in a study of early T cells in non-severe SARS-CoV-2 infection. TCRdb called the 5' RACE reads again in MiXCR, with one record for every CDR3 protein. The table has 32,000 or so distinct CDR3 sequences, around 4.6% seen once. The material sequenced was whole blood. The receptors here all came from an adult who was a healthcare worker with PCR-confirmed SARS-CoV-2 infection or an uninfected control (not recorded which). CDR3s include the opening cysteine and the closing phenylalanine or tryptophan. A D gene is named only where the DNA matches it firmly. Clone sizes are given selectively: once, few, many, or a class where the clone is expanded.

CASIPPDYTDTQYF	TGTGCCAGCATCCCCCCGGACTACACAGATACGCAGTATTTT	TRBJ2-3	NA	TRBV28	many
CSAGAGDQPQHF	TGCAGTGCGGGGGCAGGAGATCAGCCCCAGCATTTT	TRBJ1-5	NA	TRBV20-1	NA
CSAAQVDEAFF	TGCAGTGCCGCGCAGGTTGATGAAGCTTTCTTT	TRBJ1-1	NA	TRBV20-1	many
CSVWGGQAYNEQFF	TGCAGCGTCTGGGGTGGCCAGGCATACAATGAGCAGTTCTTC	TRBJ2-1	NA	TRBV29-1	few
CATSRGSGADTQYF	TGTGCCACCAGCAGAGGGTCAGGGGCGGATACGCAGTATTTT	TRBJ2-3	NA	TRBV15	NA
CASRAAIENTEAFF	TGTGCCAGCCGAGCCGCGATCGAGAACACTGAAGCTTTCTTT	TRBJ1-1	NA	TRBV6-6	many
CASSLEKGARGTEAFF	TGTGCCAGCAGCTTAGAAAAGGGGGCGCGTGGCACTGAAGCTTTCTTT	TRBJ1-1	TRBD1	TRBV7-8	many
CSVGTKSSYNEQFF	TGCAGCGTTGGTACAAAAAGCTCCTACAATGAGCAGTTCTTC	TRBJ2-1	NA	TRBV29-1	few
CASSRGTGYTGELFF	TGTGCCAGCAGTCGAGGGACAGGGTACACCGGGGAGCTGTTTTTT	TRBJ2-2	TRBD1	TRBV28	few
CATGGRTYEQYF	TGTGCCACGGGAGGGCGAACCTACGAGCAGTACTTC	TRBJ2-7	TRBD2	TRBV3-1	many
CASSQGRRRTGTYEQYF	TGTGCCAGCAGCCAGGGAAGGCGGCGTACAGGGACTTACGAGCAGTACTTC	TRBJ2-7	NA	TRBV14	NA
CASSLGLAGTHEQYF	TGTGCCAGCAGCTTGGGACTAGCGGGCACTCACGAGCAGTACTTC	TRBJ2-7	TRBD2	TRBV7-3	few
CASSLNPGGYTF	TGTGCCAGCAGTTTGAATCCCGGTGGCTACACCTTC	TRBJ1-2	NA	TRBV28	many
CASSDPGVDYGYTF	TGTGCCAGCAGTGACCCCGGGGTTGACTATGGCTACACCTTC	TRBJ1-2	NA	TRBV2	many
CASSQRTGSYNEQFF	TGTGCCAGCAGCCAGAGGACAGGCTCCTACAATGAGCAGTTCTTC	TRBJ2-1	TRBD1	TRBV11-2	many
CASSYDNEKLFF	TGTGCCAGCAGCTACGATAATGAAAAACTGTTTTTT	TRBJ1-4	NA	TRBV7-9	many
CASSRGQGGELFF	TGCGCCAGCAGCCGGGGACAGGGCGGGGAGCTGTTTTTT	TRBJ2-2	TRBD1	TRBV5-1	many
CASSLSALFGTGWLYSNQPQHF	TGTGCCAGCAGTTTGTCTGCTTTGTTCGGGACAGGGTGGCTATATAGCAATCAGCCCCAGCATTTT	TRBJ1-5	TRBD1	TRBV27	many
CASIRRTDTQYF	TGTGCCAGCATCAGGCGCACAGATACGCAGTATTTT	TRBJ2-3	NA	TRBV21-1	NA
CASEDRGNQPQHF	TGTGCCAGTGAAGACAGGGGCAATCAGCCCCAGCATTTT	TRBJ1-5	TRBD1	TRBV19	few
CSARDGERGLGEQFF	TGCAGTGCTAGAGACGGAGAGCGGGGTTTAGGTGAGCAGTTCTTC	TRBJ2-1	TRBD2	TRBV20-1	NA
CSAPPYVQRGNQETQYF	TGCAGTGCTCCACCCTATGTACAGCGGGGGAACCAAGAGACCCAGTACTTC	TRBJ2-5	TRBD2	TRBV20-1	many
CSASGGSPTDTQYF	TGCAGTGCTAGCGGGGGATCCCCCACAGATACGCAGTATTTT	TRBJ2-3	NA	TRBV20-1	many
CASSLGASSYEQYF	TGTGCCAGCAGCTTAGGGGCGTCCTCCTACGAGCAGTACTTC	TRBJ2-7	NA	TRBV7-9	NA
CASSPGGQGPAEQYF	TGTGCCAGCTCACCAGGGGGACAGGGCCCAGCCGAGCAGTACTTC	TRBJ2-7	TRBD1	TRBV18	many
CASSRHKNTEAFF	TGTGCCAGCAGCAGACACAAGAACACTGAAGCTTTCTTT	TRBJ1-1	NA	TRBV2	many
CASSLISGTETEAFF	TGTGCCAGCAGCTTAATTTCTGGGACCGAAACTGAAGCTTTCTTT	TRBJ1-1	NA	TRBV7-2	few